The T cell receptor (beta chain) described here comes from a study of shared clonotypes between healthy human individuals. Assay: immunoSEQ multiplex PCR; the TCRdb copy retains only in-frame clones and omits some. The sample lists around 2.3 million clones; 90% to 96% were seen once. Germline V CDR1 and CDR2: ENHRY, SYGVKD. CDR3 length: 14 residues. V was pared by 6 bases and J by 5 bases, with 13 bases between. Sequenced: naive CD4+ T cells sorted from blood. Subset of the sample: CD45RA+ positively selected. The chain combines TRBV10-3 with TRBJ1-4; D perhaps matches TRBD1 (6 bases). The TCR sequence derives from a young man in good health. CDR3 nucleotides: TGTGCCATCAGGAACAACAGGGACAATGAAAAACTGTTTTTT. Amino acids: CAIRNNRDNEKLFF.